The 30 T cell receptor beta chains below come from one sample, sequenced in a study of cytomegalovirus exposure and HLA in healthy donors. Primers included in the PCR were 60 Vbeta and 13 Jbeta primers. Only in-frame clones appear in the TCRdb table, and some are missing; sequencing was by immunoSEQ multiplex PCR. Among roughly 180,000 clones, roughly 79% were seen once, and the ten largest hold about an eighth. The sample consisted of PBMCs. Receptor source: a man aged 50 to 59 in good health and CMV-seropositive.

The gene calls are TRBV19 and TRBJ2-7; D might be TRBD2 (6 bases). Deletions cut 6 bases from V and 1 base from J, with 10 bases between. From germline, CDR1 is LNHDA and CDR2 SQIVND (reference sequence). The CDR3 totals 13 residues. The CDR3 loop reads CASSKGTSYEQYF. In nucleotides, the CDR3 is TGTGCCAGTAGCAAGGGGACTTCCTACGAGCAGTACTTC.

The V gene is TRBV7-9, the J gene TRBJ1-2; the D gene is possibly TRBD1 (6 bases). Trimming removed 1 base at V and 8 bases at J, with 17 bases between. Germline assignment: CDR1 SEHNR and CDR2 FQNEAQ (reference sequence). The CDR3 has 15 residues. CDR3 region: CASSLGTLTGSGYTF. CDR3 DNA: TGTGCCAGCAGCTTAGGAACATTAACAGGGAGCGGCTACACCTTC.

This clone was seen a few times. In the same sample, other DNA sequences code for this CDR3. The rearrangement links TRBV27 to TRBJ1-1; the D gene is possibly TRBD1 (6 bases). V lost 3 bases, J lost 1 base, and 6 bases lay in between. CDR1 and CDR2 (germline): MNHEY, SMNVEV (reference sequence). This CDR3 has 13 residues. CDR3 in amino acids: CASSLGANTEAFF. The CDR3 DNA sequence: TGTGCCAGCAGTTTGGGGGCGAACACTGAAGCTTTCTTT.

The chain employs TRBV11-3 and TRBJ1-3; D might be TRBD1 (5 bases). The CDR3 length is 15 residues. Germline loops: CDR1 SGHNT, CDR2 YENEEA. Trimming shortened V by 5 bases and J by 0 bases, and 11 bases separated the two germline ends. DNA for the CDR3: TGTGCCAGCAGCCGCGGCCAGGGCTCTGGAAACACCATATATTTT. The encoded protein is CASSRGQGSGNTIYF.

DNA of the CDR3: TGTGCCAGCAGGAAGTTGGGGGACAGGGGGCTACGTGCCACCGGGGAGCTGTTTTTT. Translating it yields CASRKLGDRGLRATGELFF. This chain uses TRBV13 with TRBJ2-2; 12 bases agree with TRBD1. This CDR3 has 19 residues. V shed 6 bases, J shed 4 bases, and the junction held 15 bases outside the gene matches. The V gene's germline CDR1 is PRHDT and CDR2 FYEKMQ (reference sequence).

The V gene is TRBV2, the J gene TRBJ2-3; D may be TRBD1 (6 bases). The V gene's germline CDR1 is SNHLY and CDR2 FYNNEI. The CDR3 totals 15 residues. Trimming took off 5 bases at V and 0 bases at J, with 12 bases between the two ends. The CDR3 sequence is CASSLGGISTDTQYF. In DNA, the CDR3 is TGTGCCAGCAGTTTAGGGGGAATAAGCACAGATACGCAGTATTTT.

The chain uses TRBV23-1 and TRBJ1-4, with D unclear. TRBV23-1 is annotated as an ORF whose role is uncertain. The CDR3 spans 13 residues. V lost 8 bases and J 8 bases, leaving 15 bases between the germline ends. The CDR3 loop is CASSNAIREKLFF. The CDR3 region has the DNA TGCGCCAGCTCCAACGCTATCCGGGAAAAACTGTTTTTT.

V is TRBV29-1 and J is TRBJ2-3; a weak D match, TRBD1 (6 bases). The CDR3 totals 11 residues. Germline lookup yields CDR1 SQVTM and CDR2 ANQGSEA. V was trimmed by 7 bases and J by 6 bases, leaving 11 bases between them. The CDR3, as DNA: TGCAGCGGCAGAACAGGGGATACGCAGTATTTT. The encoded protein is CSGRTGDTQYF.

This rearrangement joins TRBV11-2 to TRBJ2-2; D ambiguous. Germline-derived CDR1 and CDR2 are SGHAT and FQNNGV. CDR3 length: 13 residues. Trimming took off 0 bases at V and 6 bases at J, with 5 bases between the two ends. The CDR3 reads CASSLESAGELFF. The CDR3, as DNA: TGTGCCAGCAGCTTAGAGTCGGCCGGGGAGCTGTTTTTT.

The V call is TRBV4-2, the J call TRBJ2-2, with D uncertain. Trimming left V 0 bases short and J 5 bases short, with 13 bases between. CDR1 and CDR2 (germline): LGHNA, YNFKEQ. The CDR3 sequence is 16 residues long. The CDR3 region is CASSQDLSSWTGELFF. In DNA form, the CDR3 reads TGTGCCAGCAGCCAAGACCTTAGTTCTTGGACCGGGGAGCTGTTTTTT.

The gene calls are TRBV5-8 and TRBJ1-1, with 7 bases aligning to TRBD1. Trimming cost V 3 bases and J 0 bases; bases outside gene matches: 8. There are 16 residues in the CDR3. Per the germline V gene, CDR1 is SGHTS and CDR2 is YDEGEE. The CDR3 coding sequence is TGTGCCAGCAGCTCCGAAAGGGGGCCCTTGAACACTGAAGCTTTCTTT. It codes for CASSSERGPLNTEAFF.

This chain links TRBV2 with TRBJ1-2, with D possibly matching TRBD1 (5 bases). V was shortened by 4 bases and J by 6 bases, with 15 bases between the two germline ends. Germline V gene lookup returns CDR1 SNHLY and CDR2 FYNNEI. The CDR3 contains 14 residues. The CDR3 protein is CASSVGRGMDGYTF. In DNA form, the CDR3 reads TGTGCCAGCAGTGTCGGAAGGGGAATGGATGGCTACACCTTC.

This sequence joins TRBV11-2 and TRBJ1-2, with D possibly matching TRBD1 (6 bases). The CDR3 extends over 14 amino acids. CDR1 and CDR2 (germline): SGHAT, FQNNGV. V was trimmed by 5 bases and J by 8 bases, leaving 18 bases between them. This chain's CDR3 is CASSTRGGLGGYTF. The CDR3, as DNA: TGTGCCAGCAGCACGAGGGGGGGTTTAGGAGGCTACACCTTC.

The chain combines TRBV30 with TRBJ1-4; 7 nucleotides align to TRBD1. Germline V gene data show CDR1 as GTSNPN and CDR2 as SVGIG (reference sequence). Germline trimming cut 5 bases from V and 3 bases from J; bases unmatched to any gene: 6. The CDR3 extends over 14 amino acids. The CDR3 region is CAWVIGGSNEKLFF. In DNA, the CDR3 is TGTGCCTGGGTGATAGGGGGCTCTAATGAAAAACTGTTTTTT.

This clone came up a few times. The rearrangement links TRBV5-1 to TRBJ1-4; the D is unclear. Between the trimmed V and J ends, which lost 2 bases and 5 bases, there was a span of 16 bases. The CDR3 spans 16 residues. In germline, CDR1 is SGHRS, CDR2 YFSETQ. CDR3 nucleotide sequence: TGCGCCAGCAGCTTTTCGGAGTCCAGTTACAATGAAAAACTGTTTTTT. This gives the protein CASSFSESSYNEKLFF.

The chain combines TRBV10-2 with TRBJ2-5, with TRBD1 matching 9 bases. Germline V gene lookup returns CDR1 WSHSY and CDR2 SAAADI. This CDR3 has 13 residues. V was clipped by 10 bases and J by 4 bases; unmatched bases: 7. CDR3 protein: CAISQGAGETQYF. As DNA, the CDR3 is TGCGCCATCTCACAGGGGGCCGGAGAGACCCAGTACTTC.

This chain joins TRBV10-1 and TRBJ2-7; D gene uncertain. Germline V CDR1 and CDR2: WNHNN, SYGVQD (reference sequence). With 10 bases removed from V and 0 bases from J, the gap between germline ends came to 16 bases. The CDR3 contains 14 residues. CDR3 protein: CANLPTELSYEQYV. The DNA of the CDR3 is TGCGCCAACCTACCAACAGAACTCTCCTACGAGCAGTACGTC.

This sequence joins TRBV30 and TRBJ2-7, with a weak D call TRBD2 (6 bases). CDR3 length: 14 residues. V dropped 0 bases and J dropped 2 bases, with 11 bases sitting between them. CDR1 is GTSNPN, CDR2 SVGIG, per germline (reference sequence). CDR3 sequence reads: CAWSVQGGPYEQYF. In nucleotides, the CDR3 is TGTGCCTGGAGTGTCCAGGGAGGACCCTACGAGCAGTACTTC. The full variable domain, its missing parts supplied by reference TRBV30 and TRBJ2-7, is SQTIHQWPATLVQPVGSPLSLECTVEGTSNPNLYWYRQAAGRGLQLLFYSVGIGQISSEVPQNLSASRPQDRQFILSSKKLLLSDSGFYLCAWSVQGGPYEQYFGPGTRLTVT.

V and J are TRBV7-9 and TRBJ2-1; 7 bases fit TRBD2. CDR1 and CDR2 (germline): SEHNR, FQNEAQ (reference sequence). The trim removed 4 bases at V and 3 bases at J, leaving 3 bases unmatched. This CDR3 contains 14 residues. The CDR3, as DNA: TGTGCCAGCAGCTATCGGGACTACTACAATGAGCAGTTCTTC. Amino acid sequence: CASSYRDYYNEQFF.

Worth noting for this clone: Other nucleotide sequences from this sample produce the same CDR3. The rearrangement joins TRBV6-5 to TRBJ2-4; 9 nucleotides match TRBD1. Germline CDR1 is MNHEY and CDR2 is SVGAGI. Trimming took 0 bases from V and 4 from J; bases not matched to a gene: 1. This CDR3 contains 15 residues. Here the CDR3 reads CASSYSTGGKNIQYF. Written as DNA, the CDR3 is TGTGCCAGCAGTTACTCGACAGGGGGTAAAAACATTCAGTACTTC.

V is TRBV9 and J is TRBJ2-1; TRBD1 aligns across 7 bases. The germline V gene encodes CDR1 SGDLS and CDR2 YYNGEE. With 7 bases clipped from V and 0 bases from J, the junction kept 13 bases outside the gene matches. There are 17 residues in the CDR3. The CDR3 here is CASSGGLTRGSYNEQFF. The DNA of the CDR3 is TGTGCCAGCTCAGGGGGATTAACTAGAGGCTCCTACAATGAGCAGTTCTTC. Full variable domain (rest looked up from reference TRBV9 and TRBJ2-1): DSGVTQTPKHLITATGQRVTLRCSPRSGDLSVYWYQQSLDQGLQFLIQYYNGEERAKGNILERFSAQQFPDLHSELNLSSLELGDSALYFCASSGGLTRGSYNEQFFGPGTRLTVL.

The rearrangement joins TRBV9 to TRBJ1-2, with 7 bases aligning to TRBD1. Trimming at V came to 0 bases and at J to 5 bases, leaving 7 bases not matched to a gene. The CDR3 consists of 15 residues. Germline values: CDR1 SGDLS, CDR2 YYNGEE. CDR3 sequence: CASSVATGRSYGYTF. For the CDR3, the DNA is TGTGCCAGCAGCGTAGCGACAGGGCGATCTTATGGCTACACCTTC.

The rearrangement links TRBV7-3 to TRBJ2-1; 7 bases fit TRBD1. The CDR3 loop spans 14 amino acids. CDR1 is SGHTA and CDR2 is FQGTGA in the germline V gene. The junction had 12 bases not matched to a gene; V was cut back by 8 bases and J by 8 bases. The CDR3 loop is CASSRQGEGYEQFF. DNA of the CDR3: TGTGCCAGCTCCCGACAGGGCGAAGGTTATGAGCAGTTCTTC.

The chain employs TRBV7-2 and TRBJ1-2; a weak D match, TRBD1 (6 bases). Germline V gives CDR1 SGHTA, CDR2 FQGNSA. This CDR3 is built from 15 residues. The V end was cut by 7 bases, the J end by 4 bases, with 19 bases between. The chain's CDR3 is CASTSGGSGVYGYTF. CDR3 DNA: TGTGCCAGCACCTCGGGGGGCTCAGGGGTCTATGGCTACACCTTC.

This clone showed up just a few times. The gene calls are TRBV20-1 and TRBJ2-2, with D possibly matching TRBD2 (5 bases). CDR1 is DFQATT, CDR2 SNEGSKA, per germline (reference sequence). The germline V and J ends were trimmed by 6 bases and 5 bases, with 7 bases remaining between them. The CDR3 totals 11 residues. The CDR3 bases are TGCAGTGCCCCGGGGACCGGGGAGCTGTTTTTT. Its translation is CSAPGTGELFF.

The table lists this clone with a few counts. The chain links TRBV19 to TRBJ1-2, with a tentative D call TRBD1 (5 bases). CDR1 is LNHDA, CDR2 SQIVND, per germline (reference sequence). The CDR3 has 13 residues. V was pared by 4 bases and J by 8 bases, with 14 bases between. The CDR3 reads CASSKNSGSGYTF. The CDR3 DNA is TGTGCCAGTAGTAAGAATTCAGGGTCGGGCTACACCTTC. Combining the CDR3 with reference TRBV19 and TRBJ1-2 gives the whole variable domain DGGITQSPKYLFRKEGQNVTLSCEQNLNHDAMYWYRQDPGQGLRLIYYSQIVNDFQKGDIAEGYSVSREKKESFPLTVTSAQKNPTAFYLCASSKNSGSGYTFGSGTRLTVV.

This clone occurred a few times. V is TRBV9 and J is TRBJ2-1, with a weak D call TRBD1 (5 bases). V dropped 0 bases and J dropped 2 bases, with 9 bases sitting between them. This CDR3 has 15 amino acids. The V gene's germline CDR1 is SGDLS and CDR2 YYNGEE. The CDR3 DNA sequence: TGTGCCAGCAGCGTAGGTCAGGGCGCCTACAATGAGCAGTTCTTC. Translated: CASSVGQGAYNEQFF.

This chain joins TRBV11-2 and TRBJ1-2, with D possibly being TRBD1 (5 bases). The CDR3 consists of 11 residues. CDR1 and CDR2 (germline): SGHAT, FQNNGV. V lost 3 bases and J 8 bases, leaving 7 bases between the germline ends. This CDR3 is CASSFTGGYTF. CDR3 in DNA: TGTGCCAGCAGCTTTACAGGCGGCTACACCTTC.

This chain joins TRBV27 and TRBJ1-2; TRBD1 is a possible D gene (6 bases). This CDR3 is 13 amino acids long. The germline V gene has CDR1 MNHEY and CDR2 SMNVEV (reference sequence). The V end was cut by 2 bases, the J end by 8 bases, with 12 bases between. The CDR3 reads CASSLTGLRGYTF. The CDR3 coding sequence is TGTGCCAGCAGTTTAACAGGGTTACGAGGCTACACCTTC.

This clone showed up just a few times. The chain recombines TRBV5-1 with TRBJ2-1; weak D call: TRBD1 (6 bases). Trimming removed 3 bases from V and 8 bases from J, with 9 bases in between. The germline CDR1 and CDR2 sequences are SGHRS and YFSETQ. The CDR3 sequence is 12 residues long. For the CDR3, the DNA is TGCGCCAGCAGCTGGGACAACCATGAGCAGTTCTTC. Protein sequence: CASSWDNHEQFF.